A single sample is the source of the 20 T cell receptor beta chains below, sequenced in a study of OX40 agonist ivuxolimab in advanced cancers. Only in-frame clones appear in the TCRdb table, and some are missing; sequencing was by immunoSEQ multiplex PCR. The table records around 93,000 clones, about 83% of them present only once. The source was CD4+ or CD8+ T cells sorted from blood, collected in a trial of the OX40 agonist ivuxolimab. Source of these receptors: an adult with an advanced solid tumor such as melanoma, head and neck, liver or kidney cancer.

CDR3 residues: CASSRRSGDSHNEQYF. The CDR3 bases are TGTGCCAGCAGCCGACGGTCCGGGGACAGCCACAACGAGCAGTACTTC. The chain carries TRBV11-2 and TRBJ2-7; the match to TRBD1 covers 7 bases. Germline V lookup: CDR1 SGHAT, CDR2 FQNNGV. There are 16 residues in the CDR3. V was clipped by 5 bases and J by 5 bases; unmatched bases: 15.

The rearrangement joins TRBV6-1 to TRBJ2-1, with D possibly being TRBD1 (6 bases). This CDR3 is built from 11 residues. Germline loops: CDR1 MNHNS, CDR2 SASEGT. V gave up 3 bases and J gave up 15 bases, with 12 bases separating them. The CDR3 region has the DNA TGTGCCAGCAGTGAGGGACATCGGGGGTTCTTC. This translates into CASSEGHRGFF.

The CDR3 nucleotides read TGTGCCAGCAGCTTAGCCGCCGAGCAGTACTTC. Encoded protein: CASSLAAEQYF. This chain connects TRBV11-2 to TRBJ2-7; D unresolved. CDR3 length: 11 amino acids. V lost 1 base and J 6 bases, leaving 4 bases between the germline ends. Germline V lookup: CDR1 SGHAT, CDR2 FQNNGV.

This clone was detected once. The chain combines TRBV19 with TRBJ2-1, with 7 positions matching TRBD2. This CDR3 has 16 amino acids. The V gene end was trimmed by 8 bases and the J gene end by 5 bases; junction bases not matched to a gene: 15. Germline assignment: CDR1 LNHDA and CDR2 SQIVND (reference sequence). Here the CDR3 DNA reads TGTGCCAGTTCAATAACGGGGGGTCACAATAACAATGAGCAGTTCTTC. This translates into CASSITGGHNNNEQFF.

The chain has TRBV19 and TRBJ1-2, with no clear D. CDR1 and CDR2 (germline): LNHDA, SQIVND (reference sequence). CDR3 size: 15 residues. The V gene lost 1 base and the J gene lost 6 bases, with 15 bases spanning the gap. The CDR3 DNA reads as TGTGCCAGTAGTATAGGGCAGAACCCGCGGCATGGCTACACCTTC. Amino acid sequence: CASSIGQNPRHGYTF.

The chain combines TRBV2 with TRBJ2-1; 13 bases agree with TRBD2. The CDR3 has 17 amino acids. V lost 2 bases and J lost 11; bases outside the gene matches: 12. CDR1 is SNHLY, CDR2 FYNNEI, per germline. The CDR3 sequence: CASSETLPGLAGTKQFF. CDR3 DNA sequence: TGTGCCAGCAGTGAAACTCTTCCGGGACTAGCGGGAACTAAGCAGTTCTTC.

CDR3 coding DNA: TGTGCCAGCAGCTTTGGCCAGTGGGGTGAAGAGACCCAGTACTTC. It specifies CASSFGQWGEETQYF. The chain recombines TRBV11-3 with TRBJ2-5; D remains ambiguous. V lost 3 bases and J lost 3, with 14 bases in between. The length of the CDR3 is 15 residues. CDR1 SGHNT and CDR2 YENEEA come from the germline V gene.

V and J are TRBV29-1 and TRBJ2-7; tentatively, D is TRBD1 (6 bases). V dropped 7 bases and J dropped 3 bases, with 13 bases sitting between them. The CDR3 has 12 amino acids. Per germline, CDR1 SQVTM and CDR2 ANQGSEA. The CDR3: CSALDSLYEQYF. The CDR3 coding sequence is TGCAGCGCCCTGGACAGCCTCTACGAGCAGTACTTC.

In nucleotides, the CDR3 is TGCGCCAGCAGCCAAGAAAGACTAGCGGGATTGGAGACCCAGTACTTC. The encoded protein is CASSQERLAGLETQYF. The V and J genes are TRBV4-1 and TRBJ2-5; 11 bases are shared with TRBD2. J lost 5 bases, V lost 0 bases, and 5 bases had no gene match. Germline CDR1 and CDR2: MGHRA and YSYEKL. The CDR3 runs to 16 residues.

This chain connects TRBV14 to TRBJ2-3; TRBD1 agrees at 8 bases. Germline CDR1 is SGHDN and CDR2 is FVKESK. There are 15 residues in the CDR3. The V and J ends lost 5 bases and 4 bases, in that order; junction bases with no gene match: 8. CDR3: CASSEQGQVSDTQYF. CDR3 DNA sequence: TGTGCCAGCAGCGAGCAGGGACAGGTATCAGATACGCAGTATTTT.

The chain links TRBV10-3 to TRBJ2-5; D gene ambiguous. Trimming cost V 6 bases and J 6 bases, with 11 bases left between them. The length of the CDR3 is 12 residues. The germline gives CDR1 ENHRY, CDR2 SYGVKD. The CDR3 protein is CAISGAPQTQYF. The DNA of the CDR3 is TGTGCCATCAGCGGCGCCCCGCAGACCCAGTACTTC.

Here the CDR3 reads CASAQAYRGPYNEQFF. CDR3 DNA sequence: TGTGCCAGCGCACAGGCCTACAGGGGCCCCTACAATGAGCAGTTCTTC. This sequence joins TRBV18 and TRBJ2-1; 7 bases are shared with TRBD1. The CDR3 sequence is 16 residues long. Germline CDR1 is KGHSH and CDR2 is LQKENI. V trimming: 8 bases; J trimming: 2 bases; junction bases outside the gene matches: 12.

The CDR3 DNA is TGCAGCGTTGAGAAGGGGAGCTATGGCTACACCTTC. As protein: CSVEKGSYGYTF. V and J are TRBV29-1 and TRBJ1-2; a possible D gene is TRBD1 (5 bases). The CDR3 runs to 12 residues. Deletions cut 3 bases from V and 4 bases from J, with 9 bases between. Germline CDR1 reads SQVTM; CDR2 reads ANQGSEA.

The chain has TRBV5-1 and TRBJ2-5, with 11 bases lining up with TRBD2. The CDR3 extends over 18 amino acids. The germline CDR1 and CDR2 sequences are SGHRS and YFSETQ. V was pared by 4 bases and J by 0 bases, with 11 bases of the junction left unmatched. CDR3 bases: TGCGCCAGCAGCCACCGAACTCTTAGCGGGGGGGACCAAGAGACCCAGTACTTC. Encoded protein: CASSHRTLSGGDQETQYF.

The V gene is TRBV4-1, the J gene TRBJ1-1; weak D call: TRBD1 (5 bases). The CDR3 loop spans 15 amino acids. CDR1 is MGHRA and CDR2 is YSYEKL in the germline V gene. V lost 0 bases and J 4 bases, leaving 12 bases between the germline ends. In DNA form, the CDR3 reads TGCGCCAGCAGCCAAGATCCCAGGGCGGGCACTGAAGCTTTCTTT. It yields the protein CASSQDPRAGTEAFF.

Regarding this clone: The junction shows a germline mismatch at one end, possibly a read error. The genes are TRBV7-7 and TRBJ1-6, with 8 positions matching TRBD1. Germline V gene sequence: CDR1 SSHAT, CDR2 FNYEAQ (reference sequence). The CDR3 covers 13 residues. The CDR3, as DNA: TGTGCTAGCAGCTTAGGACAGGGTTCACCCCTCCACTTT. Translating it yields CASSLGQGSPLHF.

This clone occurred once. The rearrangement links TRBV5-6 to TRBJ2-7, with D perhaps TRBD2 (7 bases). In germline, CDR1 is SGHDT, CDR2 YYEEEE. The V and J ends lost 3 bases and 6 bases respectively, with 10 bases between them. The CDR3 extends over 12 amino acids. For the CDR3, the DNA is TGTGCCAGCAGCTGGGGGGGCGGCGAGCAGTACTTC. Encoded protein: CASSWGGGEQYF.

CDR3 coding DNA: TGCGCCAGCAGTCCCGGCCGGGGCGGGGGGGCAGGCAATGAGCAGTTCTTC. Its protein product is CASSPGRGGGAGNEQFF. V usage is TRBV10-1 and J usage is TRBJ2-1, with TRBD2 identical over 9 bases. The CDR3 length is 17 residues. CDR1 and CDR2 (germline): WNHNN, SYGVQD (reference sequence). V gave up 5 bases and J gave up 6 bases; unmatched junction bases: 14.

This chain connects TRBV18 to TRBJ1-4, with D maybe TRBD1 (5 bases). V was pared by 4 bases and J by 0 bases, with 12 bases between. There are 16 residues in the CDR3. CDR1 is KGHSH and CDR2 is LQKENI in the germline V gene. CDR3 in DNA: TGTGCCAGCTCACGGGGGGTGCCTGCAACTAATGAAAAACTGTTTTTT. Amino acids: CASSRGVPATNEKLFF.

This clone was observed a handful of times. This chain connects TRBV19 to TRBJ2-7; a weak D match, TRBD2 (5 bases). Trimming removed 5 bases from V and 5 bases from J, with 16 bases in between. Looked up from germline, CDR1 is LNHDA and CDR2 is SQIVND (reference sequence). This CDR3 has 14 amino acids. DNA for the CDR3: TGTGCCAGTAGTCCCAGTCCTGGGAGCGACGAGCAGTACTTC. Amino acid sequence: CASSPSPGSDEQYF. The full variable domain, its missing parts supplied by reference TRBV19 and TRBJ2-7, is DGGITQSPKYLFRKEGQNVTLSCEQNLNHDAMYWYRQDPGQGLRLIYYSQIVNDFQKGDIAEGYSVSREKKESFPLTVTSAQKNPTAFYLCASSPSPGSDEQYFGPGTRLTVT.